A selection of T cell receptor beta chains follows, all from one sample in a study of shared clonotypes between healthy human individuals. The table came from immunoSEQ multiplex PCR; TCRdb's copy has only in-frame clones and leaves some out. The sample records under 750,000 clones, just under 75% being singletons. The sequenced material came from memory CD4+ T cells sorted from blood. These receptors were obtained from a woman in her thirties in good health. Both conserved end residues are part of each CDR3. A D gene is named only where the DNA matches it firmly. Some rows mark clone size as missing; the rest say once, few, many or name a class of expanded clone.

v_gene	abundance	j_gene	d_gene	CDR3nt	CDR3aa
TRBV6-4	-	TRBJ2-7	TRBD2	TGTGCCAGCAGTGGCGGACTAGCTCCGCAGTACTTC	CASSGGLAPQYF
TRBV11-2	-	TRBJ2-1	TRBD2	TGTGCCAGCAGCTTCGGGGGGTTCAATGAGCAGTTCTTC	CASSFGGFNEQFF
TRBV7-9	-	TRBJ1-1	-	TGTGCCAGCAGCTTAAGGCAGGGTTCGCCTGAAGCTTTCTTT	CASSLRQGSPEAFF
TRBV30	-	TRBJ2-1	TRBD2	TGTGCCTGGAGCGGACTAGCGGGAGGTGTGAATGAGCAGTTCTTC	CAWSGLAGGVNEQFF
TRBV7-6	-	TRBJ2-3	TRBD1	TGTGCCAGCAGCACCGGGACAGGGGCTCCAGATACGCAGTATTTT	CASSTGTGAPDTQYF
TRBV28	-	TRBJ2-7	-	TGTGCCAGCAAGGCAGAGCGGTACGAGCAGTACTTC	CASKAERYEQYF
TRBV7-9	few	TRBJ1-2	-	TGTGCCAGCTCGATGTCGGACAACTCCGATGGCTACACCTTC	CASSMSDNSDGYTF
TRBV10-1	many	TRBJ2-3	TRBD2	TGCGCCAGCAGTGTAAGCGGGGATGAGGTGCAGTATTTT	CASSVSGDEVQYF
TRBV2	-	TRBJ2-7	-	TGTGCCAGCAGTGAAGCGCGAAGGACAAACGAGCAGTACTTC	CASSEARRTNEQYF
TRBV28	-	TRBJ2-4	-	TGTGCCAGCAGTCTGACCGGACAGTCCCTAGCCAAAAACATTCAGTACTTC	CASSLTGQSLAKNIQYF
TRBV2	-	TRBJ2-1	TRBD2	TGTGCCAGCAGTGAAGTAGCTAGCGGGAGGGATGAGCAGTTCTTC	CASSEVASGRDEQFF
TRBV5-1	-	TRBJ1-1	TRBD1	TGCGCCAGCAGCTTGCGGCAGGGGGTCATGAACACTGAAGCTTTCTTT	CASSLRQGVMNTEAFF
TRBV19	few	TRBJ2-1	-	TGTGCCAGTAGCCTTGAGCGGCCCCCCTACAATGAGCAGTTCTTC	CASSLERPPYNEQFF
TRBV27	-	TRBJ2-2	TRBD2	TGTGCCAGCAGACGCACTCCGGGACTAGCAGGCGCCGGGGAGCTGTTTTTT	CASRRTPGLAGAGELFF
TRBV6-1	-	TRBJ1-2	-	TGTGCCAGCAGTGAAGTCATTAATAACTATGGCTACACCTTC	CASSEVINNYGYTF
TRBV5-1	few	TRBJ2-2	-	TGCGCCAGCAGCTTGGGAGGGGAGACCGGGGAGCTGTTTTTT	CASSLGGETGELFF
TRBV10-3	-	TRBJ2-7	-	TGTGCCATCAGTGAGTTTCAGGGAGAAGTTAACGAGCAGTACTTC	CAISEFQGEVNEQYF
TRBV2	-	TRBJ2-5	TRBD1	TGTGCCAGCAGTGAGGGACAGGGGATAGACCAAGAGACCCAGTACTTC	CASSEGQGIDQETQYF
TRBV11-2	once	TRBJ2-1	-	TGTGCCAGCAGTTACGTTGGCGGATCTTCCTACAATGAGCAGTTCTTC	CASSYVGGSSYNEQFF
TRBV7-2	few	TRBJ2-7	-	TGTGCCAGCAGCTTGGGCAGGGATTACTACGAGCAGTACTTC	CASSLGRDYYEQYF
TRBV2	-	TRBJ1-2	TRBD1	TGTGCCAGCAGCGACAAAAAACGGACAGGGAGCGGCTACACCTTC	CASSDKKRTGSGYTF
TRBV28	-	TRBJ1-2	-	TGTGCCAGCAGACTCCGCCACCGGGCGGTTGGCTACACCTTC	CASRLRHRAVGYTF
TRBV10-3	-	TRBJ2-7	-	TGTGCCATCAGTGGAGAGCCAAGGGTGAGCTCCTACGAGCAGTACTTC	CAISGEPRVSSYEQYF
TRBV4-2	-	TRBJ2-3	-	TGTGCCAGCAGCCGCGGCGGAACGCAGTATTTT	CASSRGGTQYF
TRBV28	few	TRBJ1-2	-	TGTGCCAGCAGTTTCTTGGACTTGGGCCCTAACTATGGCTACACCTTC	CASSFLDLGPNYGYTF
TRBV2	-	TRBJ1-1	-	TGTGCCAGCACCGAGGACAGGAACACTGAAGCTTTCTTT	CASTEDRNTEAFF
TRBV5-6	-	TRBJ2-7	-	TGTGCCAGCAGCCAAAGCTCCTACGAGCAGTACTTC	CASSQSSYEQYF